This TCR beta chain was obtained from a study of shared clonotypes between healthy human individuals. General study points: For sorted subsets, rarefaction showed incomplete sequencing despite large depth.

TCRdb's copy holds only in-frame clones and misses some; the assay was immunoSEQ multiplex PCR. The table has 200,000 to 250,000 clones, about 69% seen once. Donors included only healthy HIV-negative adults lacking recent acute infections or vaccinations. The split of CD4+ cells yielded CD45RA+ naive and CD45RA-negative memory subsets. Germline-derived CDR1 and CDR2 are SGHDT and YYEEEE. The CDR3 is made up of 17 amino acids. V was pared by 0 bases and J by 0 bases, with 6 bases of the junction left unmatched. As regards this clone: Antigen: not known.

The TCR sequence derives from a man aged 30-40 years in good health. Source material: memory CD4+ T cells sorted from blood. The subset denotes: CD45RA-negative fraction. V is TRBV5-6 and J is TRBJ1-5, with TRBD1 matching 7 bases. This chain's CDR3 is CASSLGSRGSSNQPQHF. The CDR3 bases are TGTGCCAGCAGCTTGGGGTCCAGGGGGAGTAGCAATCAGCCCCAGCATTTT.